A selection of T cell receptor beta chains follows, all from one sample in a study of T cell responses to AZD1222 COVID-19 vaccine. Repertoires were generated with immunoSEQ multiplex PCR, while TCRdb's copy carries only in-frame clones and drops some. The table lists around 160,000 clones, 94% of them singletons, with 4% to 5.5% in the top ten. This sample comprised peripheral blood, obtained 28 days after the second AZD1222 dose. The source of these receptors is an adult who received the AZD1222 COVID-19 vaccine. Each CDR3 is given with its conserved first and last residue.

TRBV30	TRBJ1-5	CAWSADSNQPQHF
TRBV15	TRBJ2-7	CATSGRDRAPYEQYF
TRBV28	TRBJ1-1	CASSLGTGTIEAFF
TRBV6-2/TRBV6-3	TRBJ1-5	CASSAVLLNQPQHF
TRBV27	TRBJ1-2	CASSYRGIGVSTF
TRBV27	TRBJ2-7	CATRQVGGEQYF
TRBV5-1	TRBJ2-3	CASSLGLAGADTQYF
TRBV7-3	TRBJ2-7	CASSLMGGHEQYF
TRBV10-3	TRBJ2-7	CAISSNYEQYF
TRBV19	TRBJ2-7	CASSATGWDYEQYF
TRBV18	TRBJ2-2	CASSQLRGGPNTGELFF
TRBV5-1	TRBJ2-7	CASSLTGGTIYEQYF
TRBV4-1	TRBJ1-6	CASSQNRVIGPLHF
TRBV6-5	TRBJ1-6	CASSYSRVVNSPLHF
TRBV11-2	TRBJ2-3	CASSSGREGQADTQYF
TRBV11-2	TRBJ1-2	CASSLIRGIRDYTF
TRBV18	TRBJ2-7	CASSVNPYEQYF
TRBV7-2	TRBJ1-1	CASSSYSISAFF
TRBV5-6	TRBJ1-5	CASGDRATLEPQHF
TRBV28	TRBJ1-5	CASSRDRGGNQPQHF
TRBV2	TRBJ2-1	CASSDPDLAGSEQFF
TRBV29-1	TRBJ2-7	CSVESRDRGSYEQYF
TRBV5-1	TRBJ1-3	CASSLYGDPSGNTIYF
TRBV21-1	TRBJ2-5	CASSKEARVETQYF
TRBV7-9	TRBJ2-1	CASSPVGTSGRNEQFF
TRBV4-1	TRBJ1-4	CASSQVPTNEKLFF
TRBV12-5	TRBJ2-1	CASGLGAGSYNEQFF
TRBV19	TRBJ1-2	CASSSQGAGGYTF
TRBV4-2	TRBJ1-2	CASSQDSDRNLANYGYTF
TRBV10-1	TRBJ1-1	CASNSTPPAPMNTEAFF
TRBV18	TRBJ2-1	CASSPGTSEEQFF
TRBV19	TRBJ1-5	CASGQGLGQPQHF
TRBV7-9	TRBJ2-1	CASSPSGLPVGEQFF
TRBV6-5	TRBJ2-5	CASSYSRARETQYF
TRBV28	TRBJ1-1	CASSSSALGLNTEAFF
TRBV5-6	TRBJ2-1	CASSLTTLRGQFF
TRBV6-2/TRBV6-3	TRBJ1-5	CASSSNRVDQPQHF
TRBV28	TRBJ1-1	CASTSGGVVTEAFF
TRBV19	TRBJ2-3	CASSTRLAGAGTSSTDTQYF
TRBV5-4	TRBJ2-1	CASSERGGDNEQFF
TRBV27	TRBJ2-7	CASSFAGADSYEQYF
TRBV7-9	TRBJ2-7	CASSSGDRGRLAGGHEQYF
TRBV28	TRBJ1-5	CASSSGGQPQHF
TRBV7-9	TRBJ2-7	CASSTRDNYEQYF
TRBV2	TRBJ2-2	CASSERWLAGPGPLTNTGELFF
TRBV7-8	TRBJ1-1	CASRPPGTPYTEAFF
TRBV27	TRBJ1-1	CASRFWGQDNTEAFF
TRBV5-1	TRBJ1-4	CASSLKRFLATNEKLFF
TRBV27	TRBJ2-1	CASNRSYNEQFF
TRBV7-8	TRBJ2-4	CASSPRLAGGPVDIQYF
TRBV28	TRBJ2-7	CASSFQGGGEQYF
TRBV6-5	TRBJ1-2	CASSSFQGPNGYTF
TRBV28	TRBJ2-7	CASNGQGEEQYF
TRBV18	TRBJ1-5	CASSRNGQSPEQPQHF
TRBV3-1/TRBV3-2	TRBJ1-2	CASSQGQGSGYTF